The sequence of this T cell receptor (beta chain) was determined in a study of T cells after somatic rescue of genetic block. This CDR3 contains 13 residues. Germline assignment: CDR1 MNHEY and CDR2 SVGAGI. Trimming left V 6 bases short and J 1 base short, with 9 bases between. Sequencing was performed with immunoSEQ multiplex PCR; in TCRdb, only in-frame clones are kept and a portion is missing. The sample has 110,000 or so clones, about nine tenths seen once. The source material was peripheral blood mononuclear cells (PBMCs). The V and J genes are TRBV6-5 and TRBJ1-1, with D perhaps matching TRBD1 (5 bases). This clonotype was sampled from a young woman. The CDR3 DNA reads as TGTGCCAGCAGCTTGACAGAGAACACTGAAGCTTTCTTT. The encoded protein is CASSLTENTEAFF.